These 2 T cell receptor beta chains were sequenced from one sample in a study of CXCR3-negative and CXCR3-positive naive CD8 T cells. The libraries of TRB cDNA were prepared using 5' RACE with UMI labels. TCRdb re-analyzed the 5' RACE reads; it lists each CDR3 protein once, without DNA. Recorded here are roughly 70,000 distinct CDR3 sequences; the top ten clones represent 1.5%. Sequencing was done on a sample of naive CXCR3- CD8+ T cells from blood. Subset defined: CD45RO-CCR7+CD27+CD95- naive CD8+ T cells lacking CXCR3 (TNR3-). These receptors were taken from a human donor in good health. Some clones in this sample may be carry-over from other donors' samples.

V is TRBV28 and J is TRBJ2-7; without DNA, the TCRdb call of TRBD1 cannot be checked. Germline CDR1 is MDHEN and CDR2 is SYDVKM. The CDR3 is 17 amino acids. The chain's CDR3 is CASSLPGQIRTPYEQYF.

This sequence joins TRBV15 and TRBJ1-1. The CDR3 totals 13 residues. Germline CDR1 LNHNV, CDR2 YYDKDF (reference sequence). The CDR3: CATSRGFHTEAFF.